This is a list of T cell receptor beta chains from one sample in a study of cytomegalovirus exposure and HLA in healthy donors. Clones were read by immunoSEQ multiplex PCR, and TCRdb kept only the in-frame ones, dropping some. The sample has 160,000 or so clones, about 80% seen once. The sample was PBMCs. These TCRs come from a woman aged 45 to 65 in good health and CMV-seronegative. Both conserved end residues are part of each CDR3. Not every row has a clone size; where given, it reads once, few, many or a size class.

V	size	J	CDR3
TRBV28	few	TRBJ2-3	CASNPGGRTDTQYF
TRBV9	-	TRBJ2-1	CASSAIDRGAYNEQFF
TRBV27	-	TRBJ2-2	CASTGSAGEHTGELFF
TRBV9	-	TRBJ1-1	CASSVATGGSNEAFF
TRBV10-1	-	TRBJ1-1	CASSPGGTEAFF
TRBV5-1	once	TRBJ1-5	CASSLGQGGPYSNQPQHF
TRBV11-3	-	TRBJ2-3	CASSAGGRFTDTQYF
TRBV29-1	-	TRBJ2-7	CSVTGGHYEQYF
TRBV11-2	-	TRBJ2-2	CASSGPRDTSNTGELFF
TRBV19	-	TRBJ2-5	CASSIGAGSTQETQYF
TRBV6-5	-	TRBJ1-1	CASSAHRNTEAFF
TRBV10-3	-	TRBJ2-6	CAISGTGKTSGANVLTF
TRBV7-8	-	TRBJ1-6	CASSLRTGSASPLHF
TRBV7-3	-	TRBJ2-1	CASSFRQSNEQFF
TRBV4-3	-	TRBJ2-5	CASSQERSQETQYF
TRBV15	-	TRBJ1-6	CATSPFSLNSPLHF
TRBV28	-	TRBJ2-7	CASTPGDREYEQYF
TRBV7-9	-	TRBJ2-7	CASSFGQGEQYF
TRBV6-5	-	TRBJ1-4	CASSPGQASEKLFF
TRBV19	-	TRBJ1-5	CASGGTGPNQPQHF
TRBV1	-	TRBJ2-1	CTSPNALGVPYNEQFF
TRBV6-6	once	TRBJ2-2	CASSYTSSGELFF
TRBV30	-	TRBJ2-6	CAWNLVGGISGANVLTF
TRBV5-4	-	TRBJ2-7	CASSSDSLQYF
TRBV28	-	TRBJ1-5	CASRSWTGNQPQHF
TRBV15	few	TRBJ2-1	CATSREGGSYNEQFF
TRBV13	-	TRBJ1-3	CASSLPSSSGNTIYF
TRBV4-1	-	TRBJ2-7	CASSQPYREQYF
TRBV5-1	-	TRBJ2-2	CASSPTRTGELFF
TRBV5-1	-	TRBJ2-1	CASSHGGVSSYNEQFF
TRBV28	-	TRBJ1-2	CASRAQGAEGYTF
TRBV5-8	-	TRBJ2-3	CASSLGAGSGTDTQYF
TRBV2	once	TRBJ1-1	CASRATGNTEAFF
TRBV5-4	-	TRBJ2-7	CASSLAKGTGTYEQYF
TRBV10-3	once	TRBJ2-1	CAITRTSGRAYNEQFF
TRBV9	-	TRBJ2-2	CASSEGGRAMAGELFF
TRBV28	-	TRBJ1-3	CASSGTESLGNTIYF
TRBV18	-	TRBJ1-2	CASSPIGTVNGYTF
TRBV28	-	TRBJ2-3	CASSRDSLTDTQYF
TRBV5-4	-	TRBJ1-2	CASSLSQGPSLYGYTF
TRBV28	-	TRBJ2-7	CASSFGGQYEQYF
TRBV5-1	-	TRBJ2-2	CASSLPPSGGGTGELFF
TRBV19	-	TRBJ1-4	CASSISREEKLFF
TRBV5-1	once	TRBJ1-1	CASSPTRQTENTEAFF
TRBV18	-	TRBJ2-7	CASSPGQGAVEQYF
TRBV9	once	TRBJ1-2	CASSVALEGAHYGYTF
TRBV10-2	-	TRBJ2-7	CASTRGGGGYEQYF
TRBV4-3	-	TRBJ1-1	CASSQRTGGAEAFF
TRBV5-6	-	TRBJ1-2	CASSLAVYGYTF
TRBV27	few	TRBJ2-7	CASSLGTGPHYEQYF
TRBV29-1	-	TRBJ1-2	CSVLDRDNYGYTF
TRBV5-1	-	TRBJ1-1	CASSLTGGDTEAFF
TRBV6-6	-	TRBJ2-1	CASSYPQGAYNEQFF
TRBV10-3	once	TRBJ1-5	CAISVQGTLGGNQPQHF
TRBV6-5	few	TRBJ2-2	CASRTGQLNTGELFF
TRBV4-3	-	TRBJ2-2	CASSHRSVLAGSTGELFF